Given below is one T cell receptor beta chain in context. The entry originates in a study of blood T cell repertoires in COVID-19. Study overall: Specimens from acute and convalescent COVID-19 originated in the United States, Italy and Spain. PBMCs, B-cell-depleted T cells, or T cells were the source of the cDNA or gDNA that made up the material.

In the authors' methods: Quantification of nucleated cells was approximated via reference gene primer amplification. Data came from immunoSEQ multiplex PCR; TCRdb stores just in-frame clones and leaves some out. V and J calls and clone size are copied from that table; D and trimming were computed from the DNA. Here the sample spans 300,000 to 350,000 clones, around 91% being singletons. The CDR3 is made up of 17 amino acids. The germline V and J ends were trimmed by 3 bases and 0 bases, with 13 bases remaining between them. Germline V gene sequence: CDR1 SGHRS, CDR2 YFSETQ. The origin of this receptor is a woman between 18 and 29 years old who had recovered from COVID-19. Sequences were obtained from peripheral blood. The rearrangement links TRBV5-1 to TRBJ1-6, with no clear D. DNA for the CDR3: TGCGCCAGCAGCTCCATTGGGCCGAGCTCCTATAATTCACCCCTCCACTTT. Residues: CASSSIGPSSYNSPLHF.